This T cell receptor beta chain was sequenced for a study of T-cell memory formation after mild COVID-19. TCRdb independently ran MiXCR on the 5' RACE reads; one entry per CDR3 protein. This table has 550,000 to 600,000 distinct CDR3 sequences, roughly 22% appearing once. With V trimmed by 0 bases and J by 0 bases, 2 bases remained unmatched. Germline V gives CDR1 SGHVS, CDR2 FNYEAQ. This CDR3 is built from 17 residues. This clonotype is a singleton in its sample. The chain joins TRBV7-6 to TRBJ2-6; 7 bases are a match to TRBD1. Sequenced input: PBMCs or a T cell subset sorted from them (not recorded which). The TCR comes from an adult woman who had mild COVID-19 (a few samples of this study predate the infection). Cell type and time point are not known. The CDR3 sequence is CASSLARDSSGANVLTF. DNA of the CDR3: TGTGCCAGCAGCTTAGCACGGGACAGCTCTGGGGCCAACGTCCTGACTTTC.